The sequence of this TCR beta chain was determined in a study of blood T cell repertoires in COVID-19. The table lists this clone with a count of one. Only in-frame clones appear in the TCRdb table, and some are missing; sequencing was by immunoSEQ multiplex PCR. The table shows about 110,000 clones, with roughly four fifths occurring only once. After removal of 5 bases from V and 4 bases from J, the junction contained 7 bases not matched to a gene. In germline, CDR1 is SGHTA, CDR2 FQGNSA. CDR3 size: 14 residues. The chain is built from TRBV7-2 and TRBJ1-1; 7 nucleotides match TRBD1. The origin of this receptor is a man between 65 and 80 years old with active or convalescent COVID-19. The source material was peripheral blood. The CDR3 DNA reads as TGTGCCAGCAGCCTACAGGGGTTAAGCACTGAAGCTTTCTTT. It encodes CASSLQGLSTEAFF.